This passage covers 21 T cell receptor beta chains from one sample sequenced in a study of cytomegalovirus exposure and HLA in healthy donors. PCR employed 60 Vbeta and 13 Jbeta primers. The data were produced by immunoSEQ multiplex PCR, yet TCRdb's version contains in-frame clones alone and is incomplete. The sample yields tens of thousands of clones, more than 60% seen once. The sample consisted of PBMCs. All receptors derive from a male donor in good health and CMV-seropositive.

Points on this clone: This likely comes from a read error, as the CDR3 has no conserved phenylalanine or tryptophan at its end. The chain is built from TRBV28 and TRBJ2-7; possibly TRBD1 for D (7 bases). The CDR3 has 13 amino acids. Germline values: CDR1 MDHEN, CDR2 SYDVKM. V shed 7 bases and J shed 5 bases, with 15 bases lying between them. CDR3 DNA: TGTGCCAGCATTCTGACAGGGACTGACGAGCAGTACCTC. It encodes CASILTGTDEQYL.

The table lists this clone with a few counts. This chain links TRBV6-1 with TRBJ1-1; D is undetermined. The CDR3 length is 13 residues. Trimming cost V 7 bases and J 0 bases, with 9 bases left between them. Germline values: CDR1 MNHNS, CDR2 SASEGT. CDR3 loop: CASMPEVNTEAFF. CDR3 DNA: TGTGCCAGCATGCCGGAGGTGAACACTGAAGCTTTCTTT.

The rearrangement links TRBV18 to TRBJ1-5, with 7 bases aligning to TRBD1. Germline V CDR1 and CDR2: KGHSH, LQKENI. V gave up 4 bases and J gave up 0 bases; unmatched junction bases: 3. The CDR3 runs to 15 residues. The CDR3 region is CASSLGTDSNQPQHF. The CDR3 DNA sequence: TGTGCCAGCTCACTCGGGACAGATAGCAATCAGCCCCAGCATTTT.

This clone was detected once. The V and J genes are TRBV10-3 and TRBJ1-1; the D is unclear. The V and J ends lost 0 bases and 0 bases respectively, with 11 bases between them. CDR1 and CDR2 from the germline V gene are ENHRY and SYGVKD. The CDR3 runs to 16 residues. The DNA of the CDR3 is TGTGCCATCAGTGAGTCGAGGTCCAGTATGAACACTGAAGCTTTCTTT. Amino acid sequence: CAISESRSSMNTEAFF.

This rearrangement joins TRBV6-5 to TRBJ1-3; D remains ambiguous. The CDR3 spans 13 residues. The V gene lost 9 bases and the J gene lost 0 bases, with 9 bases spanning the gap. From germline, CDR1 is MNHEY and CDR2 SVGAGI. The CDR3: CASRGPSGNTIYF. CDR3 DNA: TGTGCCAGTCGTGGGCCCTCTGGAAACACCATATATTTT.

The V gene is TRBV28, the J gene TRBJ1-5; 7 nucleotides match TRBD1. Trimming cost V 2 bases and J 2 bases; bases outside gene matches: 6. The V gene's germline CDR1 is MDHEN and CDR2 SYDVKM. This CDR3 has 16 amino acids. The CDR3 here is CASSLSVQGGNQPQHF. The CDR3 DNA follows: TGTGCCAGCAGTTTAAGTGTGCAGGGGGGCAATCAGCCCCAGCATTTT. Supplemented by reference TRBV28 and TRBJ1-5, the full variable domain reads DVKVTQSSRYLVKRTGEKVFLECVQDMDHENMFWYRQDPGLGLRLIYFSYDVKMKEKGDIPEGYSVSREKKERFSLILESASTNQTSMYLCASSLSVQGGNQPQHFGDGTRLSIL.

This clone has more than one count but fewer than ten. The chain combines TRBV28 with TRBJ2-5, with D perhaps matching TRBD1 (6 bases). The J call is in doubt because the DNA end fits TRBJ2-7 better. This CDR3 has 13 residues. Germline CDR1 reads MDHEN; CDR2 reads SYDVKM. Here the CDR3 reads CASMFAGAYEQYF. The CDR3 DNA reads as TGTGCCAGCATGTTCGCAGGGGCCTACGAGCAGTACTTC.

This clone was counted a single time. The V and J genes are TRBV10-3 and TRBJ2-1; 7 bases fit TRBD2. Germline V gene sequence: CDR1 ENHRY, CDR2 SYGVKD. V shed 0 bases and J 5 bases; nucleotides not matched to a gene: 10. This CDR3 has 17 amino acids. The CDR3 coding sequence is TGTGCCATCAGTGAGTCGGTCGGCGGGAGTATGAACAATGAGCAGTTCTTC. Translated: CAISESVGGSMNNEQFF.

The sample holds a few counts of this clone. The gene calls are TRBV30 and TRBJ2-1; TRBD2 aligns across 7 bases. The V gene end was trimmed by 3 bases and the J gene end by 8 bases; junction bases not matched to a gene: 10. Germline CDR1 reads GTSNPN; CDR2 reads SVGIG (reference sequence). CDR3 length: 14 residues. The CDR3 nucleotides are TGTGCCTGGAGCGGGGGGAGGGCCTGGGATGAGCAGTTCTTC. Translation: CAWSGGRAWDEQFF. The variable domain in full, with the rest retrieved from reference TRBV30 and TRBJ2-1, is SQTIHQWPATLVQPVGSPLSLECTVEGTSNPNLYWYRQAAGRGLQLLFYSVGIGQISSEVPQNLSASRPQDRQFILSSKKLLLSDSGFYLCAWSGGRAWDEQFFGPGTRLTVL.

The chain uses TRBV29-1 and TRBJ1-1; a possible D gene is TRBD1 (6 bases). CDR3 size: 14 residues. The germline V and J ends were trimmed by 7 bases and 0 bases, with 15 bases remaining between them. Germline lookup yields CDR1 SQVTM and CDR2 ANQGSEA. The CDR3 reads CSALPQGMNTEAFF. The DNA for the CDR3 is TGCAGCGCCCTACCACAGGGAATGAACACTGAAGCTTTCTTT.

The V gene is TRBV18, the J gene TRBJ2-7, with 8 nucleotides matching TRBD1. CDR1 KGHSH and CDR2 LQKENI come from the germline V gene. The CDR3 totals 14 residues. The J segment lost 6 bases and the V segment lost 6 bases, leaving 10 bases of the junction unmatched. CDR3 sequence reads: CASSTGTGWIEQYF. DNA of the CDR3: TGTGCCAGCTCCACCGGGACAGGATGGATCGAGCAGTACTTC.

Here the CDR3 DNA reads TGTGCCAGCAGCCTGACACCTAGCACAGATACGCAGTATTTT. Protein sequence: CASSLTPSTDTQYF. The chain has TRBV11-3 and TRBJ2-3, with D uncertain. Trimming removed 5 bases at V and 0 bases at J, with 9 bases between. Germline V gives CDR1 SGHNT, CDR2 YENEEA. This CDR3 has 14 residues.

This chain connects TRBV27 to TRBJ2-7; TRBD1 is a possible D gene (6 bases). V was clipped by 3 bases and J by 3 bases, with 9 bases between them. Germline assignment: CDR1 MNHEY and CDR2 SMNVEV (reference sequence). This CDR3 is built from 13 residues. CDR3 sequence (DNA): TGTGCCAGCAGTTTCAGGGGTCGCTACGAGCAGTACTTC. Translation: CASSFRGRYEQYF.

The V gene is TRBV28, the J gene TRBJ2-1; 13 positions match TRBD2. The CDR3 length is 16 residues. J was trimmed by 8 bases and V by 5 bases; bases with no gene match: 9. Germline V gene lookup returns CDR1 MDHEN and CDR2 SYDVKM. CDR3: CASSPAGTSGAYEQFF. CDR3 DNA sequence: TGTGCCAGCAGTCCCGCCGGGACTAGCGGGGCCTATGAGCAGTTCTTC.

CDR3 protein: CASTLAIGWEEQYF. In DNA form, the CDR3 reads TGTGCCAGCACCCTAGCGATCGGCTGGGAGGAGCAGTACTTC. This sequence joins TRBV7-8 and TRBJ2-7; D is possibly TRBD2 (6 bases). The ends were cut back, 7 bases at V and 7 bases at J, with 20 bases in the middle. CDR1 and CDR2 (germline): SGHVS, FQNEAQ. The CDR3 spans 14 residues.

The chain is built from TRBV28 and TRBJ2-4, with D possibly TRBD2 on 6 matching bases. Trimming took off 6 bases at V and 4 bases at J, with 13 bases between the two ends. The CDR3 spans 14 residues. Germline V gives CDR1 MDHEN, CDR2 SYDVKM. The CDR3 DNA reads as TGTGCCAGCAGCCGGGACTTTCCAAAAAACATTCAGTACTTC. As protein: CASSRDFPKNIQYF.

The chain joins TRBV4-2 to TRBJ2-1, with D possibly matching TRBD1 (6 bases). The V gene lost 1 base and the J gene lost 4 bases, with 11 bases spanning the gap. CDR3 length equals 15 residues. In germline, CDR1 is LGHNA, CDR2 YNFKEQ. CDR3 DNA: TGTGCCAGCAGCCAAGGCGGACAGATATACAATGAGCAGTTCTTC. Its translation: CASSQGGQIYNEQFF.

The chain links TRBV6-1 to TRBJ2-5, with a weak D call TRBD1 (6 bases). V was pared by 4 bases and J by 0 bases, with 24 bases between. The germline V gene has CDR1 MNHNS and CDR2 SASEGT. This CDR3 contains 19 residues. The CDR3 nucleotides are TGTGCCAGCAGTGCTCGGTCTTCCGGGTGGGGGCCATACCAAGAGACCCAGTACTTC. The encoded protein is CASSARSSGWGPYQETQYF.

The chain employs TRBV19 and TRBJ1-5, with D perhaps matching TRBD1 (5 bases). This CDR3 has 16 amino acids. The V and J ends lost 7 bases and 0 bases respectively, with 16 bases between them. Germline V lookup: CDR1 LNHDA, CDR2 SQIVND (reference sequence). Here the CDR3 reads CASTPAGGYSNQPQHF. The CDR3 DNA sequence: TGTGCCAGTACCCCCGCGGGGGGTTATAGCAATCAGCCCCAGCATTTT.

Remarks on this clone: The junction does not match germline at one end; this may be a read error. CDR3 DNA: TGTTCCAGCAGCTTTCTAGCGGGGGGCGTCACAGATACGCAGTATTTT. Its protein product is CSSSFLAGGVTDTQYF. This chain joins TRBV7-9 and TRBJ2-3, with 11 positions matching TRBD2. CDR1 SEHNR and CDR2 FQNEAQ come from the germline V gene (reference sequence). This CDR3 contains 16 residues.

Points on this clone: In the same sample, other DNA sequences code for this CDR3. Here the CDR3 DNA reads TGTGCCAGCAGCCAAGATCTCACTACCCAAGAGACCCAGTACTTC. This encodes CASSQDLTTQETQYF. The V and J genes are TRBV4-2 and TRBJ2-5; no firm D call. The CDR3 is 15 residues long. The germline V gene has CDR1 LGHNA and CDR2 YNFKEQ. Trimming removed 0 bases at V and 1 base at J, with 9 bases between.